These T cell receptor beta chains were read from a single sample in a study of control samples from healthy donors and cancer patients. Here immunoSEQ multiplex PCR was the method, and the copy in TCRdb shows in-frame clones only, minus some. This table has 100,000 to 150,000 clones, around 87% appearing once. Material: blood. The source of these receptors is a man aged 35-49 years in good health. Both conserved end residues are part of each CDR3. Each record gives: clone size, D gene, J gene, V gene, CDR3 protein, CDR3 DNA. D genes are given only for firm matches. Clone size is shown for a subset of rows, as once, few, many or a class of expanded clone.

size: .; D: TRBD1; J: TRBJ1-4; V: TRBV7-9; CDR3: CASSLQGAREKLFF; DNA: TGTGCCAGCAGCTTACAGGGGGCGAGGGAAAAACTGTTTTTT
size: .; D: TRBD1; J: TRBJ1-5; V: TRBV30; CDR3: CAWSGQGDQPQHF; DNA: TGTGCCTGGAGTGGACAGGGCGATCAGCCCCAGCATTTT
size: few; D: TRBD1; J: TRBJ2-5; V: TRBV3-1/TRBV3-2; CDR3: CASSPSTGEVETQYF; DNA: TGTGCCAGCAGCCCTTCGACAGGGGAGGTAGAGACCCAGTACTTC
size: .; D: .; J: TRBJ1-2; V: TRBV6-2/TRBV6-3; CDR3: CASSYERTVYGYTF; DNA: TGTGCCAGCAGTTACGAAAGGACGGTCTATGGCTACACCTTC
size: once; D: .; J: TRBJ2-6; V: TRBV25-1; CDR3: CASSGGDSGANVLTF; DNA: TGTGCCAGCAGTGGGGGCGACTCTGGGGCCAACGTCCTGACTTTC
size: .; D: .; J: TRBJ1-6; V: TRBV3-1/TRBV3-2; CDR3: CASSQEQDTLYNSPLHF; DNA: TGTGCCAGCAGCCAAGAGCAGGATACCCTCTATAATTCACCCCTCCACTTT
size: .; D: .; J: TRBJ2-1; V: TRBV6-2/TRBV6-3; CDR3: CASSYSPFRRTASDEQFF; DNA: TGTGCCAGCAGTTACTCTCCATTCAGGCGGACCGCCAGCGATGAGCAGTTCTTC
size: .; D: .; J: TRBJ2-3; V: TRBV19; CDR3: CASSLPTSPSTDTQYF; DNA: TGTGCCAGTAGTCTACCGACATCCCCAAGCACAGATACGCAGTATTTT
size: .; D: TRBD1; J: TRBJ1-4; V: TRBV29-1; CDR3: CSVRLVDRANEKLFF; DNA: TGCAGCGTTCGCCTTGTCGACAGGGCCAATGAAAAACTGTTTTTT
size: .; D: .; J: TRBJ2-5; V: TRBV11-3; CDR3: CASSLDRVYQETQYF; DNA: TGTGCCAGCAGCTTAGATCGGGTGTACCAAGAGACCCAGTACTTC
size: .; D: .; J: TRBJ2-3; V: TRBV27; CDR3: CASSLSGLTDTQYF; DNA: TGTGCCAGCAGTTTATCAGGGCTAACAGATACGCAGTATTTT
size: .; D: TRBD1; J: TRBJ2-7; V: TRBV24-1; CDR3: CATSDDRGLINEQYF; DNA: TGTGCCACCAGTGACGACAGGGGCCTCATAAACGAGCAGTACTTC
size: few; D: .; J: TRBJ2-1; V: TRBV10-3; CDR3: CAISEGGSNEQFF; DNA: TGTGCCATCAGTGAGGGGGGGTCCAATGAGCAGTTCTTC
size: .; D: TRBD1; J: TRBJ2-1; V: TRBV5-6; CDR3: CASSLGQGAFEQFF; DNA: TGTGCCAGCAGCTTGGGACAGGGGGCTTTTGAGCAGTTCTTC
size: .; D: .; J: TRBJ2-3; V: TRBV9; CDR3: CASSQYTGLSDTQYF; DNA: TGTGCCAGCAGCCAATACACGGGGCTAAGCGATACGCAGTATTTT
size: .; D: TRBD2; J: TRBJ2-3; V: TRBV24-1; CDR3: CATSEPTSGGDTQYF; DNA: TGTGCCACCAGTGAGCCGACTAGCGGGGGAGATACGCAGTATTTT
size: few; D: .; J: TRBJ2-4; V: TRBV6-5; CDR3: CATKDTGWAENIQYF; DNA: TGTGCCACCAAGGACACAGGGTGGGCCGAAAACATTCAGTACTTC
size: many; D: .; J: TRBJ2-7; V: TRBV2; CDR3: CASSRDRPRSYEQYF; DNA: TGTGCCAGCAGTCGGGACCGACCGAGGTCCTACGAGCAGTACTTC
size: .; D: .; J: TRBJ2-7; V: TRBV6-1; CDR3: CASSDGYEQYF; DNA: TGTGCCAGCAGTGACGGCTACGAGCAGTACTTC
size: .; D: .; J: TRBJ2-1; V: TRBV7-3; CDR3: CASSGAQSSYNEQFF; DNA: TGTGCCAGCAGCGGAGCACAGAGCTCCTACAATGAGCAGTTCTTC
size: .; D: .; J: TRBJ1-4; V: TRBV30; CDR3: CAWSHGEVRNEKLFF; DNA: TGTGCCTGGAGTCACGGGGAAGTTCGGAATGAAAAACTGTTTTTT
size: .; D: TRBD1; J: TRBJ1-5; V: TRBV30; CDR3: CAWSGGQLNQPQHF; DNA: TGTGCCTGGAGTGGGGGACAGTTAAATCAGCCCCAGCATTTT